These 4 T cell receptor beta chains share one sample of origin, sequenced in a study of monozygotic twins with inflammatory bowel disease. TCRdb processed the 5' RACE reads again and assigns one entry to each CDR3 protein, with no DNA. The sample table sets out over 150,000 distinct CDR3 sequences. Source material: blood. The receptor set was obtained from a human donor with ulcerative colitis or Crohn's disease, or a healthy co-twin of an affected twin (not recorded which).

V and J are TRBV7-8 and TRBJ1-1; TCRdb outputs TRBD1, but without DNA this stays unchecked. This CDR3 region has 15 residues. In germline, CDR1 is SGHVS, CDR2 FQNEAQ. The CDR3 sequence is CASSLHEGRGTEAFF.

The chain combines TRBV7-2 with TRBJ2-3; the TCRdb D gene call, TRBD2, has no DNA to confirm it. The germline V gene encodes CDR1 SGHTA and CDR2 FQGNSA. The CDR3 sequence is 17 residues long. The CDR3: CASRLTLSGRATDTQYF.

This chain connects TRBV19 to TRBJ1-2. The CDR3 sequence is 14 residues long. The V gene's germline CDR1 is LNHDA and CDR2 SQIVND (reference sequence). The CDR3 spells CASSIPGTSYGYTF.

CDR3 loop: CASSSTGRSTDTQYF. The chain has TRBV5-5 and TRBJ2-3; TCRdb names TRBD1, which stays unverified in the absence of DNA. This CDR3 is 15 amino acids long. CDR1 is SGHKS, CDR2 YYEKEE, per germline (reference sequence).